This T cell receptor beta chain was recovered during a study of T cell responses to AZD1222 COVID-19 vaccine. Clones were sequenced by immunoSEQ multiplex PCR, and TCRdb holds only the in-frame ones, with some missing. The sample has 79,000 or so clones, about 83% seen once. On this clone itself: Its antigen is unidentified.

Germline trimming cut 6 bases from V and 2 bases from J; bases unmatched to any gene: 6. CDR1 and CDR2 (germline): LNHDA, SQIVND (reference sequence). The CDR3 contains 14 residues. The study, taken as a whole, reports: The sample set comprised mostly white British donors with more females, and clonal diversity was possibly underestimated. Repertoires were sampled only after the peak T cell response. After two AZD1222 doses, spike-specific TCR breadth and depth rose versus day 0.

Sequenced material: peripheral blood, taken 28 days after the second dose of the MenACWY control vaccine. The chain recombines TRBV19 with TRBJ2-7, with 8 bases that match TRBD1. This TCR came from an adult who received the MenACWY meningococcal vaccine as a control. CDR3 amino acids: CASSMGTGPYEQYF. DNA for the CDR3: TGTGCCAGTAGCATGGGGACAGGACCCTACGAGCAGTACTTC. The whole variable domain, remainder taken from reference TRBV19 and TRBJ2-7, is DGGITQSPKYLFRKEGQNVTLSCEQNLNHDAMYWYRQDPGQGLRLIYYSQIVNDFQKGDIAEGYSVSREKKESFPLTVTSAQKNPTAFYLCASSMGTGPYEQYFGPGTRLTVT.